This TCR beta chain was sequenced for a study of a mutant IDH1 vaccine in newly diagnosed glioma. In the study overall: Receipt of radiotherapy, temozolomide, or both preceded the study, and most received both. Overall study findings and caveats: Variations in leading peripheral T cell clonotypes appeared to have no connection with pseudoprogression.

This clone has a single count. Its specificity is unknown. Data came from immunoSEQ multiplex PCR; TCRdb stores just in-frame clones and leaves some out. The sample records fewer than 65,000 clones, around 80% being singletons. Germline V lookup: CDR1 MGHRA, CDR2 YSYEKL. The CDR3 sequence is 21 residues long. The germline V and J ends were trimmed by 3 bases and 0 bases, with 27 bases remaining between them. Described time point: week 5, during vaccination. The investigators gave 300 ug of mutant IDH1 20-mer peptide in each vaccine dose, together with topical imiquimod. Sample: PBMCs, taken from a glioma patient whose treatment included an IDH1 peptide vaccine. The receptor's source is a man aged 25-45 years with glioma. This chain links TRBV4-1 with TRBJ1-3, with D possibly matching TRBD1 (6 bases). The CDR3 coding sequence is TGCGCCAGCAGCCACCTATGGGGTGGGGTCGGACGGGGACACTCTGGAAACACCATATATTTT. Encoded protein: CASSHLWGGVGRGHSGNTIYF.